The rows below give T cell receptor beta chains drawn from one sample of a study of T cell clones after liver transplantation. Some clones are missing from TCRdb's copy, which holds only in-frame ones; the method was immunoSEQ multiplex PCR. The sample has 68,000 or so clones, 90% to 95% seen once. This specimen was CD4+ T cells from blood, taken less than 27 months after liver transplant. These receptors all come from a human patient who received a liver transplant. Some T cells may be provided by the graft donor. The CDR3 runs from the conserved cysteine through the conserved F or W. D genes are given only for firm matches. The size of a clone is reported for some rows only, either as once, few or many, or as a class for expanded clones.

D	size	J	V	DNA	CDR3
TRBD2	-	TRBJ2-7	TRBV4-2	TGTGCCAGCAGCCAAGAAAGGGGTGCTAGCGGGAGTAGGACCTACGAGCAGTACTTC	CASSQERGASGSRTYEQYF
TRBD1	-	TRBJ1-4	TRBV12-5	TGTGCTAGTGGTTTGGGACAGGGTGGGGAAAAACTGTTTTTT	CASGLGQGGEKLFF
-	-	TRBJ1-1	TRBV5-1	TGCGCCAGCAGCCAAATGACAGGGAACACTGAAGCTTTCTTT	CASSQMTGNTEAFF
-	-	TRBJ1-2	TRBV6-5	TGTGCCAGCAGTTACTCGAGAGTAAGTGGCTACACCTTC	CASSYSRVSGYTF
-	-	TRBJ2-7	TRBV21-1	TGTGCCAGCAGCAAAGCAGGGACAGTGAGCTACGAGCAGTACTTC	CASSKAGTVSYEQYF
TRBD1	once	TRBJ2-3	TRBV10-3	TGTGCCATCAGTGAGTGGCAGGGGGCAGCAGATACGCAGTATTTT	CAISEWQGAADTQYF
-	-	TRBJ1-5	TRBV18	TGTGCCAGCTCCACCAGCGGATATCAGCCCCAGCATTTT	CASSTSGYQPQHF
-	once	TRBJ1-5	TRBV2	TGTGCCAGCAGTGAGTGGCAGCGGCCCCAGCATTTT	CASSEWQRPQHF
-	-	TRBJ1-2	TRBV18	TGTGCCAGCTCACCTGGGGAGAGGGACTATGGCTACACCTTC	CASSPGERDYGYTF
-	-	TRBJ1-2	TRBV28	TGTGCCAGCACTAGTCCCCCCAGGAGCTACACCTTC	CASTSPPRSYTF
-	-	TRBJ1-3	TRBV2	TGTGCCAGCAGGGTATCCCAGGGGACTGGAAACACCATATATTTT	CASRVSQGTGNTIYF
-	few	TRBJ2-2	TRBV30	TGTGCCTGGAGTGTAGAGGCATCGAACACCGGGGAGCTGTTTTTT	CAWSVEASNTGELFF
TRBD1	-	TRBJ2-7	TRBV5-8	TGTGCCAGCAGATCCCGGGACAGGGGCCTACGAGAGCAGTACTTC	CASRSRDRGLREQYF
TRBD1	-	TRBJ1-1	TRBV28	TGTGCCAGCAGCCCCGGGACAGGGCGTTTTAACAGTGGTTTCTTT	CASSPGTGRFNSGFF
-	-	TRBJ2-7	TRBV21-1	TGTGCCAGCAGCAAAGGGCGGTTGGACGGCGAGCAGTACTTC	CASSKGRLDGEQYF
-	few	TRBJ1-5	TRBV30	TGTGCCTGGAGTGTATCGGGGGGATTACAGCCCCAGCATTTT	CAWSVSGGLQPQHF
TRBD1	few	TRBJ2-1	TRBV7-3	TGTGCCAGCAGCCGGGGACAGGGGGAGCAGTTCTTC	CASSRGQGEQFF
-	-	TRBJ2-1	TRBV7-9	TGTGCCAGCAGCCAGTACCTTTCGAGCTCCTACAATGAGCAGTTCTTC	CASSQYLSSSYNEQFF
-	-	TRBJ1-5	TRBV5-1	TGCGCCAGCAGCTTGGGTTACCCAGCTGGGGGTACAGACAATCAGCCCCAGCATTTT	CASSLGYPAGGTDNQPQHF
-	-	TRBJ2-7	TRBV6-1	TGTGCTGAAGCCGGCAGATCCTACGAGCAGTACTTC	CAEAGRSYEQYF
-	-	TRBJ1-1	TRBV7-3	TGTGCCAGCAGTGTCCAAATGAACACTGAAGCTTTCTTT	CASSVQMNTEAFF
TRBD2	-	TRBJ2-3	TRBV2	TGTGCCAGCAATCGACTAGCGGCTAGCACAGATACGCAGTATTTT	CASNRLAASTDTQYF
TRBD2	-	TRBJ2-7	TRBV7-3	TGTGCCAGCAGCTTAATAGCGGGAGGGATTGGCGAGCAGTACTTC	CASSLIAGGIGEQYF
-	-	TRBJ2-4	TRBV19	TGTGCCAGTAGTATCGAAAACATTCAGTACTTC	CASSIENIQYF
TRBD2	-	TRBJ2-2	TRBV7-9	TGTGCCAGCAGCCAGACCGGGACTATTCTCACCGGGGAGCTGTTTTTT	CASSQTGTILTGELFF